This T cell receptor beta chain emerged from a study of blood T cell repertoires in COVID-19. Study-wide context: Sample material is recorded as cDNA or gDNA derived from T cells, B-cell-depleted T cells, or PBMCs.

Between the trimmed V and J ends, which lost 3 bases and 8 bases, there was a span of 14 bases. Germline CDR1 and CDR2: LNHNV and YYDKDF (reference sequence). This CDR3 spans 14 amino acids. Original processing methods: Reference gene primer amplification yielded estimated nucleated cell counts. Profiling relied on immunoSEQ multiplex PCR, and the TCRdb table lists in-frame clones only, not all of them. That table is the source of V, J and clone size, and D and trimming were worked out from the DNA. The table has about 130,000 clones, approximately 86% seen once; the top ten hold 10% to 12%. Seattle researchers signed up patients amid active infection and tracked them longitudinally.

Sequencing input: peripheral blood. This receptor was obtained from a woman aged 70-85 years with COVID-19, enrolled during active disease. This sequence joins TRBV15 and TRBJ2-1; D unresolved. This CDR3 reads CATSSYGSLHEQFF. The CDR3 DNA follows: TGTGCCACCAGCAGCTACGGTTCCCTGCATGAGCAGTTCTTC. Looking up the rest from reference TRBV15 and TRBJ2-1 gives the full variable domain: DAMVIQNPRYQVTQFGKPVTLSCSQTLNHNVMYWYQQKSSQAPKLLFHYYDKDFNNEADTPDNFQSRRPNTSFCFLDIRSPGLGDTAMYLCATSSYGSLHEQFFGPGTRLTVL.